This T cell receptor beta chain was identified during a study of T cells after yellow fever vaccination. Study context: SMART-Seq v4 Ultra Low Input prepared libraries from low-cell fractions. Findings of the study overall: A weaker secondary response peaked on day 5, the primary on day 15. Booster samples showed a return of most primary-vaccination clones (under 97% CD4, approximately 90% CD8).

5'RACE template switching added a universal primer site and UMIs to TCR cDNA. A single record per CDR3 protein comes from TCRdb applying MiXCR to the 5' RACE reads. The sample has 80,000 to 100,000 distinct CDR3 sequences; under 7% are singletons. There are many counts of this clonotype. As yet, its antigen is unknown. The CDR3 is made up of 15 amino acids. Losses at the gene ends were 4 bases for V and 5 bases for J; bases not matched to a gene: 6. Germline V gene sequence: CDR1 LGHNA, CDR2 YSLEER. This sequence originates from a man between 18 and 35 years old who received the YFV17D yellow fever vaccine. Sequences were derived from CD8+ T cells sorted from PBMCs, sampled 10 days after the yellow fever booster vaccination. The chain uses TRBV4-3 and TRBJ2-1, with 9 bases fitting TRBD2. As DNA, the CDR3 is TGCGCCAGCAGCCCACCCGGGACTAGCAACAATGAGCAGTTCTTC. Its translation: CASSPPGTSNNEQFF.